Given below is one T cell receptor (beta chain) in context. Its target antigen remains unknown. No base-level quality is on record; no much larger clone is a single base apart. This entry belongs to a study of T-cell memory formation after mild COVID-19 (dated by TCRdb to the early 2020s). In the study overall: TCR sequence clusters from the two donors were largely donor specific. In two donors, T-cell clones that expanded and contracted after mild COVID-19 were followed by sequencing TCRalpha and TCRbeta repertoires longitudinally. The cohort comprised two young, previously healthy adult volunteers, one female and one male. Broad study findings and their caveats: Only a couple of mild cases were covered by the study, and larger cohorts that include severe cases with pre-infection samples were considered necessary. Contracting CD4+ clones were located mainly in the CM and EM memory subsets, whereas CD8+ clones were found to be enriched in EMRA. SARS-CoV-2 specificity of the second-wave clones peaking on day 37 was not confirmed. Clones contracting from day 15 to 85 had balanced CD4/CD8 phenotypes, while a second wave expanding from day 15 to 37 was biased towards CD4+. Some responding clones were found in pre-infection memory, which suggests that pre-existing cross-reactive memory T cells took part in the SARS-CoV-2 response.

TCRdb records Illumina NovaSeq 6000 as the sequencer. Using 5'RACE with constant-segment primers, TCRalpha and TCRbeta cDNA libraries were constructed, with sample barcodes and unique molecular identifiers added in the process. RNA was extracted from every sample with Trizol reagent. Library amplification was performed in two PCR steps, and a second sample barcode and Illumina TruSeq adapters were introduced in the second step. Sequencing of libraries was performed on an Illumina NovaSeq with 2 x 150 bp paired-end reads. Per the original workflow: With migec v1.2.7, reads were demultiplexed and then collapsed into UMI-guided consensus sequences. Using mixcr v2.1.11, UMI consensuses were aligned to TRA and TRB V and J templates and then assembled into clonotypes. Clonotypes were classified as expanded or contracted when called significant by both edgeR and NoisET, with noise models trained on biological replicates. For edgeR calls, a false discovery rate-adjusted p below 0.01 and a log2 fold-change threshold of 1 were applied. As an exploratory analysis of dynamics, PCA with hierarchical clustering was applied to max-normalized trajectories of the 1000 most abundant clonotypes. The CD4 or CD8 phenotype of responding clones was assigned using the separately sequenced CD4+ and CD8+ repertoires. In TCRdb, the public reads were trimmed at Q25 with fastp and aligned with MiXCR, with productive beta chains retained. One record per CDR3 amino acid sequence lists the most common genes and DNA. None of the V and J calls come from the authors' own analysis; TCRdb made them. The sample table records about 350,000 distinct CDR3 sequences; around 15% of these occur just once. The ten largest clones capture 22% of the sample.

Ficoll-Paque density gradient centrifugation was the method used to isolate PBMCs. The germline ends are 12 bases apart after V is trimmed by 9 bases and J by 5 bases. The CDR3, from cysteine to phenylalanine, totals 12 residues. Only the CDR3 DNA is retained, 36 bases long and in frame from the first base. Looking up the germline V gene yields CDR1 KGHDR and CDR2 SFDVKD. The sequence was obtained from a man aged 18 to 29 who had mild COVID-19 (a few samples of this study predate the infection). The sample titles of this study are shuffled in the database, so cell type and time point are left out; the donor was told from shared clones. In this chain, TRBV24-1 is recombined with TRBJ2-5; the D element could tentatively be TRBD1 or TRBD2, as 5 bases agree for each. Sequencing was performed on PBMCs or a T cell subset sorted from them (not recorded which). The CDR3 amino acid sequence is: CATRGQGETQYF. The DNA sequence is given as TGTGCCACCCGGGGTCAGGGTGAGACCCAGTACTTC.